The TCR beta chain described here comes from a study of blood T cell repertoires in COVID-19. In germline, CDR1 is ENHRY, CDR2 SYGVKD. Trimming took 6 bases from V and 4 from J; bases not matched to a gene: 8. The CDR3 spans 16 residues. Data came from immunoSEQ multiplex PCR; TCRdb stores just in-frame clones and leaves some out. The sample has around 330,000 clones, roughly 90% seen once; the top ten hold around 2.5%. Sequencing used PBMCs or T cells enriched from blood (not recorded which). The TCR originated in a man aged 55 to 69 who had recovered from COVID-19. This chain uses TRBV10-3 with TRBJ2-2; TRBD1 matches 10 bases. CDR3 nucleotide sequence: TGTGCCATCAGAGAGACAGGGGGCGCTCGCACCGGGGAGCTGTTTTTT. This encodes CAIRETGGARTGELFF.